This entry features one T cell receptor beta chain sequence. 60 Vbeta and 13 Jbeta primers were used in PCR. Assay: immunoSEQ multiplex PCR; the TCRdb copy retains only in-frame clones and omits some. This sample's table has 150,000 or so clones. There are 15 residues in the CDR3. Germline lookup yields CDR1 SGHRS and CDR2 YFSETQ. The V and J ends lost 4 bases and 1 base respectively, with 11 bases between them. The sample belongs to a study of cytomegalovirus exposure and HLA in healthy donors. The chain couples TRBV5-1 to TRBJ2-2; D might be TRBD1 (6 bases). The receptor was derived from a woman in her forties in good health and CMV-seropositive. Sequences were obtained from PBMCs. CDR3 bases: TGCGCCAGCAGCCAATCGACAGGGAACACCGGGGAGCTGTTTTTT. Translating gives CASSQSTGNTGELFF.